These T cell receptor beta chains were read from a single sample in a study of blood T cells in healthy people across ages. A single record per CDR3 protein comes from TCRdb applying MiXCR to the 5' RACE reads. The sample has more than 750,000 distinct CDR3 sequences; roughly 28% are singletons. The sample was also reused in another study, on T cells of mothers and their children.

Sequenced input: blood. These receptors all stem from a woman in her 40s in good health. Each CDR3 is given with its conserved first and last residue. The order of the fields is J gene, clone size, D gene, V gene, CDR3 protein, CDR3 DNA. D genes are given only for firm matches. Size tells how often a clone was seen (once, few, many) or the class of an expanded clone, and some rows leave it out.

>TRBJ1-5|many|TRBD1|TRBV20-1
CSARYFGGTGGTNQPQHF
TGCAGTGCTAGATACTTCGGCGGGACAGGGGGTACGAATCAGCCCCAGCATTTT
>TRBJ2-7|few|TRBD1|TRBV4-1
CASSHDRAGSYEQYF
TGCGCCAGCAGCCACGACAGGGCAGGGTCCTACGAGCAGTACTTC
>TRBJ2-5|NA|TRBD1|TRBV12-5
CASGSDRAGETQYF
TGTGCTAGTGGCTCGGACAGGGCGGGAGAGACCCAGTACTTC
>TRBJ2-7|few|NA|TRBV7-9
CASRAGGLEQYF
TGTGCCAGCCGGGCCGGGGGGCTCGAGCAGTACTTC
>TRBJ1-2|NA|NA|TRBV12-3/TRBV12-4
CASSCGGTGYTF
TGTGCCAGCAGCTGCGGGGGGACTGGCTACACCTTC
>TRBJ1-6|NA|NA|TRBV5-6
CASSLGPGGSYNSPLHF
TGTGCCAGCAGCTTGGGGCCCGGAGGCTCCTATAATTCACCCCTCCACTTT
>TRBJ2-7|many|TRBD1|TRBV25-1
CASSGPTGAYEQYF
TGTGCCAGCAGTGGTCCAACAGGGGCCTACGAGCAGTACTTC
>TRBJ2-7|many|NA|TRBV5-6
CASSDRRSYEQYF
TGTGCCAGCAGCGACCGACGATCCTACGAGCAGTACTTC
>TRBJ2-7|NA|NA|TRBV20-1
CSARAVKQATYNEQYF
TGCAGTGCTAGAGCGGTAAAACAGGCCACCTACAATGAGCAGTACTTC
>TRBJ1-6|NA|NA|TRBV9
CASSGRDNNSPLHF
TGTGCCAGCAGCGGCCGGGACAACAATTCACCCCTCCACTTT